This TCR beta chain was profiled in a study of cytomegalovirus exposure and HLA in healthy donors (dated by TCRdb to the late 2010s). For the study in its entirety: An earlier analysis of 587 of the donors reported about 290 Gb of sequence data and 117 million unique TCR beta sequences from about 200 million T cells. Roughly 5 DR-DQ haplotypes were treated as single units for association and clustering because of strong linkage in the cohort. Both class I and class II loci were covered by HLA typing, at four-digit resolution. The study used immunosequencing to profile the T cell repertoires of hundreds of subjects and linked those repertoires to cytomegalovirus serostatus. A later analysis re-analyzed previously published TCR beta repertoires from 550 to 700 donors and added high-resolution HLA genotyping to study TCR occurrence patterns. A separate validation cohort of 90 to 150 different subjects was used in addition to the approximately 640-subject first cohort. A later genetic analysis used genome-wide SNP genotypes for 398 of the 666 donors, treating that subset as a discovery cohort. Typing coverage differed by locus: A, B, C, DRB1 and DQB1 were typed in about 629-640 donors, DQA1 in 522, DPA1 in approximately 610, and DPB1 in 450 to 490. To predict cytomegalovirus infection status, the study combined high-throughput TCR immunosequencing, statistical association of individual TCRs with disease status, and machine learning. Among the approximately 400 genotyped donors, approximately 81% belonged to the genetic ancestry cluster associated with self-reported Caucasian donors. Among a few hundred genotyped donors of the cohort, an average of roughly 240,000 unique TCR beta nucleotide sequences were sequenced per donor, roughly a sixth of them non-productive. In the later analysis, no new phenotypic data were used to find candidate immune exposures; instead, reliance was placed on TCR beta sequences and their occurrence across donors. To decide whether each TCR beta V gene segment behaved as functional or pseudogenic, an earlier analysis of several hundred of the donors relied on high-throughput TCR beta sequencing. The aim of the study was to test whether cataloging public T cell receptors could identify signatures of past pathogen exposure. Donor age, sex, ethnicity and CMV serostatus were collected together with the repertoire data. An early release covering roughly 640 HLA-typed donors comprised around 300 gigabases of sequencing data and tens of millions of unique TCR sequences. Every discovery cohort repertoire had been produced on one sequencing platform. What the authors observed across the whole study: The cohort was sequenced for TCR beta chains only, and without alpha or paired-chain data the features that could be detected were limited. A further reported finding was that TCR beta sequences accurately predicted the HLA-A and HLA-B alleles for most subjects in the first cohort. Broadly in line with IMGT annotations, most TCR beta V segments showed up in productive rearrangements about 87% or about 30% of the time in an earlier analysis of some 590 of the donors. Some IMGT-functional V segments, including TRBV6-2 and TRBV6-3, could not be told apart with the 87-base-pair reads, so those segments were excluded. In a later analysis, several top co-occurrence clusters were reported to appear linked to parvovirus B19, influenza, CMV and Epstein-Barr virus. A later genetic analysis associated a missense DCLRE1C variant with V-gene and J-gene trimming of TCR beta chains, and an independent cohort replicated the association. The classifier was reported to diagnose cytomegalovirus status with high specificity and sensitivity in both the original and validation cohorts. A later analysis found that HLA-associated TCR beta chains were more clonally expanded and had lower generation probabilities than equally common non-associated chains. A total of fewer than 200 TCR beta chains were listed by the study as associated with cytomegalovirus. A later analysis found that most CMV-associated TCR beta chains appeared HLA-restricted, with HLA associations seemingly driven largely by CMV exposure. Strong co-occurrence of HLA alleles, especially DR and DQ, made assigning TCR associations to individual alleles difficult. About 17 rarely observed V segments, including chromosome 9 orphons, were excluded from the earlier analysis of a few hundred of the donors because counts were too low. In vitro tests confirmed that a few of the cytomegalovirus-associated TCR beta chains recognize cytomegalovirus antigens. Linkage disequilibrium might explain the correlated functional status among segregating V segments, but an unknown experimental factor could not be excluded. HLA typing was unavailable for some donors at each locus, so association tests used only the typed subset. Roughly uniform sequencing depth across donors was assumed in presence/absence analyses, although this assumption may not hold. Most TCR sequences were seen in very few donors, while some public TCRs were found in many individuals. Compared with the 666-donor mean, donors in an Asian-associated ancestry cluster had fewer N-insertions in productive TCRs, according to a later genetic analysis. CMV serostatus was the only immune exposure information available for the cohort. A cluster of highly shared sequence variants was judged likely to represent a technical artifact of the sequencing pipeline. According to a later analysis, TCR association rates differed among HLA loci, with DRB1 alleles showing the most associated TCRs and HLA-C alleles showing the fewest. The authors suggested that the approach could potentially be extended to other disease states and immunological phenotypes. In a later analysis, 16,951 TCR beta sequences were associated with specific HLA alleles at a false discovery rate of 0.05.

The library was built by means of the immunoSEQ multiplex PCR assay. The multiplex PCR relied on a mix of 60 forward primers for TCR Vbeta segments and 13 reverse primers for TCR Jbeta segments. The CDR3 region of rearranged TCR beta genes was amplified from genomic DNA with a multiplex PCR assay. On the Illumina HiSeq System, the amplified TCR beta libraries were sequenced as 87-base-pair reads. In the paper's pipeline: A later analysis tallied tens of millions of unique TCR beta chains across the 700 or so repertoires, and approximately 12 million of those chains were shared by two or more donors. Raw reads were error-corrected and collapsed into unique sequences with a nearest-neighbor algorithm that merged closely related sequences to remove PCR and sequencing errors. V, D and J gene segments were assigned by aligning CDR3 sequences to IMGT reference sequences. For a sequence to be retained, a match of at least six nucleotides was required to both a V gene segment and a J gene segment. Rearrangements were classified as productive when the CDR3 lacked stop codons and remained in frame with V and J, and all other rearrangements were classified as non-productive. CDR3 was defined by IMGT convention, running from the second conserved V-encoded cysteine to the conserved J-encoded phenylalanine. The earlier analysis of about 590 of the donors excluded sequences that lacked an unambiguous match to a single V gene segment. An earlier analysis of about 600 of the donors called V segments functional above 56.7% productive rearrangements and segregating when the between-donor standard deviation exceeded 5%. To diagnose cytomegalovirus status from the catalog of TCR beta chain sequences, a statistical classification framework was built. In a later analysis, V and J genes were assigned by comparing TCR nucleotide sequences against IMGT/GENE-DB human TR gene sequences. In a later analysis, CDR3 sequences and most-parsimonious VDJ recombination scenarios were assigned using the TCRdist pipeline. In a later analysis, every TCR beta chain was defined by the combination of its CDR3 amino acid sequence and its V-gene family, and reads without a unique V-gene family were dropped. To address suspected cross-contamination and a sequencing artifact, a later analysis removed over 500 highly shared, low-generation-probability nucleotide sequences. For each public chain, a later analysis derived a clonal expansion index from normalized ranks of inferred template counts within each repertoire. In a later analysis, generation probabilities were computed with a VDJ recombination model fitted to out-of-frame rearrangements, and the resulting probabilities were checked against IGoR. In a later analysis, hypergeometric tests were used to score TCR-TCR, TCR-HLA and TCR-CMV co-occurrence, with a repertoire-size bias correction applied to TCR pairs. To estimate false discovery rates, a later analysis permuted the HLA or CMV assignments 20 times. In a later analysis, co-occurring TCRs were grouped using DBSCAN, and TCRdist sequence similarity was added for clustering within HLA-allele-positive subsets. Repertoires with fewer than 30,000 or more than 120,000 public chains were left out of co-occurrence clustering, as were five repertoires with anomalous nucleotide sharing. Sourced from immuneACCESS, this table was stored by TCRdb with only in-frame sequences that have V and J called. A share of the clones is absent; for the studies checked, an unresolved V gene accounts for under half, and the remainder has no known explanation. Clonal size and the V and J genes are those of that table, whereas D and trimming came from the DNA. Counted in this sample were 100,000 or so clones; 84% of them appeared once. 2.1% of the sample is taken by the ten largest.

Points on this clone: Its antigen is currently not known. No base quality information exists; no much larger clone differs at one position.

The cohort consisted of some 670 healthy bone marrow donors. All cohort members were sampled while nominally healthy, although unrecorded immune exposures were likely present. The donor tested CMV seronegative, placing the donor among the roughly 350 seronegative members of the cohort. A peripheral blood sample was provided by each donor, and peripheral blood mononuclear cells were used for TCR beta sequencing. Genomic DNA extraction from the blood cell samples was performed with the Qiagen DNeasy Blood Extraction Kit. Its CDR3 holds 13 amino acids, cysteine through phenylalanine. The CDR3 DNA has 39 bases and is translated from base 1. V has 3 bases trimmed and J has 8 bases trimmed; junction bases matching no gene number 4. The germline V gene specifies MGHRA as CDR1 and YSYEKL as CDR2.

The rearranged chain carries TRBV4-1 and TRBJ1-2, and TRBD1 aligns with 9 junction nucleotides. The receptor's source is a man aged 18 to 29 in good health and CMV-seronegative. Sequencing was performed on PBMCs. CDR3 reads: CASSHRDREGYTF. The DNA sequence follows: TGCGCCAGCAGCCACCGGGACAGGGAAGGCTACACCTTC.